This TCR beta chain was recovered during a study of STAT3 mutations in large granular lymphocyte leukemia. At the level of the study: Canonical activating STAT3 mutations were detected in roughly half of the longitudinally sequenced T-LGLL patients. More than half of T-LGLL patients received immunosuppressive therapy. Overall study findings and caveats: Some patients had persisting codominant clonotypes that could mask small clones. Every T-cell large granular lymphocyte leukemia patient had at least one immunodominant TCR beta clonotype.

The protocol was immunoSEQ multiplex PCR, while the TCRdb copy is restricted to in-frame clones and leaves out a portion. The table lists 2,000 to 3,000 clones. Germline assignment: CDR1 KGHSH and CDR2 LQKENI. With termini counted, the CDR3 has 13 amino acids. As concerns this clone: The antigen is undetermined. Here the CDR3 omits its conserved ending phenylalanine or tryptophan, so a read error is the likely source. Because the CDR3's place on the DNA is in doubt, the DNA is left out and the CDR3 is given as listed by TCRdb.

Sequencing was performed on PBMCs. The TCR originated in a human donor with T large granular lymphocyte leukemia. The donor label of this sample is uncertain. Some clones in this sample may be carry-over from other donors' samples. This chain joins TRBV18 and TRBJ1-2; the D call of TRBD1 is as the table states it, not checked on the DNA. The CDR3 sequence is CASSPISRGLLYG.